A single sample gave rise to the 25 T cell receptor beta chains below, sequenced in a study of blood T cell repertoires in COVID-19. The data were produced by immunoSEQ multiplex PCR, yet TCRdb's version contains in-frame clones alone and is incomplete. The data show 50,000 to 70,000 clones, more than 65% seen once. The sequencing input was peripheral blood. These TCRs come from a woman aged 55 to 70 with acute or convalescent COVID-19.

This clone has more than one count but fewer than ten. The chain recombines TRBV5-6 with TRBJ2-7; D might be TRBD1 (5 bases). CDR1 and CDR2 (germline): SGHDT, YYEEEE. V shed 9 bases and J shed 2 bases, with 18 bases lying between them. The CDR3 is 14 residues long. The CDR3: CATSVQGKAYEQYF. In DNA form, the CDR3 reads TGTGCCACCTCCGTCCAGGGTAAAGCCTACGAGCAGTACTTC.

The V gene is TRBV21-1, the J gene TRBJ1-5. TRBV21-1 is classified as a pseudogene. The CDR3 loop spans 13 amino acids. In nucleotides, the CDR3 is TGTGCCAGCAGAGACTATAGCAATCAGCCCCAGCATTTT. Translated, it gives CASRDYSNQPQHF.

This sequence joins TRBV3-1 (or the pseudogene TRBV3-2) and TRBJ2-5; tentative D call: TRBD1 (5 bases). Trimming left V 3 bases short and J 1 base short, with 9 bases between. Germline CDR1 LGHDT, CDR2 YNNKEL (reference sequence). CDR3 length: 14 residues. The CDR3 here is CASSHPTGQETQYF. Here the CDR3 DNA reads TGTGCCAGCAGCCACCCAACAGGCCAAGAGACCCAGTACTTC.

This rearrangement joins TRBV6-5 to TRBJ2-1; 9 bases match TRBD2. Germline V gene lookup returns CDR1 MNHEY and CDR2 SVGAGI. CDR3 size: 14 residues. The junction had 4 bases not matched to a gene; V was cut back by 0 bases and J by 10 bases. The CDR3 sequence is CASSYSSGGKEQFF. CDR3 DNA sequence: TGTGCCAGCAGTTACTCCAGCGGGGGGAAAGAGCAGTTCTTC.

The chain couples TRBV3-1 (or the pseudogene TRBV3-2) to TRBJ1-2, with unresolved D. CDR3 length equals 13 residues. CDR1 is LGHDT and CDR2 is YNNKEL in the germline V gene (reference sequence). With 4 bases removed from V and 8 bases from J, the gap between germline ends came to 14 bases. The CDR3 nucleotides are TGTGCCAGCAGCCCCTACGGATCGAGGGGCTACACCTTC. Amino acid sequence: CASSPYGSRGYTF.

The J gene is TRBJ1-5, the V gene TRBV21-1; TRBD1, the table's D call, was not compared with the DNA. TRBV21-1 is an annotated pseudogene. The length of the CDR3 is 15 residues. The CDR3 nucleotides are TGTGCCAGCAGCAAAGGTACACAGGGCAATCAGCCCCAGCATTTT. Protein product: CASSKGTQGNQPQHF.

This sequence joins TRBV28 and TRBJ2-7; TRBD2 agrees at 8 bases. The CDR3 consists of 12 residues. From germline, CDR1 is MDHEN and CDR2 SYDVKM. Unmatched junction bases numbered 2, after V lost 4 bases and J lost 6 bases. CDR3 sequence: CASSSGGAEQYF. CDR3 sequence (DNA): TGTGCCAGCAGTTCGGGGGGGGCCGAGCAGTACTTC.

The rearrangement joins TRBV5-1 to TRBJ1-1; D not resolved. V was clipped by 5 bases and J by 1 base, with 12 bases between them. This CDR3 is built from 14 residues. Germline loops: CDR1 SGHRS, CDR2 YFSETQ. The CDR3 loop is CASSYRTGNTEAFF. As DNA, the CDR3 is TGCGCCAGCAGTTACCGCACGGGGAACACTGAAGCTTTCTTT.

This chain uses TRBV5-5 with TRBJ1-4, with 9 bases aligning to TRBD1. The CDR3 is 17 residues long. The ends lost 2 bases at V and 7 bases at J; junction bases unmatched: 12. The V gene's germline CDR1 is SGHKS and CDR2 YYEKEE (reference sequence). The chain's CDR3 is CASSLGTGTGRGEKLFF. The CDR3 nucleotides are TGTGCCAGCAGCTTAGGGACAGGGACCGGGAGAGGTGAAAAACTGTTTTTT.

This clone has just a few counts. This chain uses TRBV5-8 with TRBJ1-5; a possible D gene is TRBD1 (5 bases). CDR1 is SGHTS, CDR2 YDEGEE, per germline. The CDR3 has 16 residues. V lost 3 bases and J 0 bases, leaving 13 bases between the germline ends. The CDR3 DNA reads as TGTGCCAGCAGCTCCACTGAAGGGGATAGCAATCAGCCCCAGCATTTT. It is translated as CASSSTEGDSNQPQHF.

This sequence joins TRBV4-1 and TRBJ2-3, with TRBD2 matching 7 bases. Germline trimming cut 0 bases from V and 0 bases from J; bases unmatched to any gene: 6. Germline loops: CDR1 MGHRA, CDR2 YSYEKL. This CDR3 is built from 17 residues. The CDR3 DNA reads TGCGCCAGCAGCCAAGACGGGGGGACCTCAAGCACAGATACGCAGTATTTT. Translating gives CASSQDGGTSSTDTQYF.

The chain recombines TRBV24-1 with TRBJ1-2; 7 bases line up with TRBD1. Germline V gene data show CDR1 as KGHDR and CDR2 as SFDVKD. The CDR3 covers 17 residues. V was clipped by 0 bases and J by 5 bases; unmatched bases: 11. CDR3 in DNA: TGTGCCACCAGTGATTTGGCGACAGGGAATGGACCATATGGCTACACCTTC. Translated: CATSDLATGNGPYGYTF.

This chain joins TRBV4-1 and TRBJ2-3, with a possible D match to TRBD2 (7 bases). Germline-derived CDR1 and CDR2 are MGHRA and YSYEKL. This CDR3 is built from 15 residues. Trimming pared 0 bases from V and 4 bases from J, leaving 11 bases between. The CDR3 loop reads CASSQDRRGPDTQYF. The CDR3 DNA follows: TGCGCCAGCAGCCAAGATAGGCGGGGGCCAGATACGCAGTATTTT.

This rearrangement joins TRBV3-1 (or the pseudogene TRBV3-2) to TRBJ1-5, with D possibly being TRBD1 (5 bases). The V gene lost 0 bases and the J gene lost 9 bases, with 12 bases spanning the gap. CDR3 size: 14 residues. CDR1 and CDR2 from the germline V gene are LGHDT and YNNKEL (reference sequence). The DNA for the CDR3 is TGTGCCAGCAGCCAAGAAGGGGCGGCCAGGCCCCAGCATTTT. Encoded protein: CASSQEGAARPQHF.

The V gene is TRBV7-9, the J gene TRBJ2-6, with 7 nucleotides matching TRBD1. The trim removed 4 bases at V and 2 bases at J, leaving 5 bases unmatched. The CDR3 totals 16 residues. The germline gives CDR1 SEHNR, CDR2 FQNEAQ (reference sequence). DNA of the CDR3: TGTGCCAGCAGCTCCGGAACAGGGGCTGGGGCCAACGTCCTGACTTTC. This codes for CASSSGTGAGANVLTF.

The chain uses TRBV10-3 and TRBJ2-3; D is perhaps TRBD2 (6 bases). V was clipped by 10 bases and J by 5 bases, with 19 bases between them. The CDR3 runs 14 residues. Per germline, CDR1 ENHRY and CDR2 SYGVKD. This chain's CDR3 is CATSWRREEDTQYF. CDR3 coding DNA: TGTGCCACCTCTTGGCGCAGGGAGGAAGATACGCAGTATTTT.

This chain uses TRBV15 with TRBJ1-4, with D perhaps TRBD1 (5 bases). V lost 3 bases to trimming and J lost 3 bases, with 11 bases between them. CDR3 size: 15 residues. CDR1 LNHNV and CDR2 YYDKDF come from the germline V gene (reference sequence). DNA of the CDR3: TGTGCCACCAGCAGCCCGGGACTAGCTAATGAAAAACTGTTTTTT. It specifies CATSSPGLANEKLFF.

The chain couples TRBV5-1 to TRBJ1-6; D perhaps matches TRBD1 (5 bases). Germline lookup yields CDR1 SGHRS and CDR2 YFSETQ. There are 15 residues in the CDR3. V was clipped by 4 bases and J by 6 bases, with 14 bases between them. The DNA for the CDR3 is TGCGCCAGCAGCCTGGGGCAGGGAATTAATTCACCCCTCCACTTT. Its protein is CASSLGQGINSPLHF.

V and J are TRBV6-5 and TRBJ1-1; D is uncertain. Per the germline V gene, CDR1 is MNHEY and CDR2 is SVGAGI. V was shortened by 6 bases and J by 3 bases, with 11 bases between the two germline ends. The CDR3 totals 13 residues. CDR3 nucleotides: TGTGCCAGCAGGTTGCAGCTAGACACTGAAGCTTTCTTT. This sequence encodes CASRLQLDTEAFF.

This clone was seen more than once but under ten times. The chain recombines TRBV18 with TRBJ2-3; TRBD2 matches at 10 bases. With 0 bases clipped from V and 2 bases from J, the junction kept 2 bases outside the gene matches. This CDR3 is 16 amino acids long. Germline lookup yields CDR1 KGHSH and CDR2 LQKENI. The CDR3 loop reads CASSPPSGGITDTQYF. DNA of the CDR3: TGTGCCAGCTCACCACCTAGCGGGGGGATCACAGATACGCAGTATTTT.

Here the CDR3 DNA reads TGTGCCAGTAGCCGGGATGGGTCAGAGAGCTCTGGAAACACCATATATTTT. Translated, it gives CASSRDGSESSGNTIYF. The genes are TRBV19 and TRBJ1-3, with D unresolved. The germline V gene encodes CDR1 LNHDA and CDR2 SQIVND (reference sequence). Trimming pared 6 bases from V and 0 bases from J, leaving 18 bases between. CDR3 length: 17 amino acids.

The chain couples TRBV5-1 to TRBJ1-3, with no clear D. Looked up from germline, CDR1 is SGHRS and CDR2 is YFSETQ. CDR3 length: 13 residues. Trimming took off 1 base at V and 8 bases at J, with 10 bases between the two ends. The CDR3 reads CASSLQVSDTIYF. The CDR3, as DNA: TGCGCCAGCAGCTTGCAGGTTTCGGACACCATATATTTT.

V gene TRBV11-2 combines with J gene TRBJ1-5; 9 bases match TRBD1. Germline V CDR1 and CDR2: SGHAT, FQNNGV. CDR3 length: 17 amino acids. The ends lost 0 bases at V and 6 bases at J; junction bases unmatched: 9. This CDR3 reads CASSLDPTHRGRQPQHF. The DNA of the CDR3 is TGTGCCAGCAGCTTAGATCCAACTCACAGGGGGCGTCAGCCCCAGCATTTT. The full variable domain, its missing parts supplied by reference TRBV11-2 and TRBJ1-5, is EAGVAQSPRYKIIEKRQSVAFWCNPISGHATLYWYQQILGQGPKLLIQFQNNGVVDDSQLPKDRFSAERLKGVDSTLKIQPAKLEDSAVYLCASSLDPTHRGRQPQHFGDGTRLSIL.

The J gene is TRBJ1-3, the V gene TRBV9; D unresolved. The CDR3 length is 15 residues. Germline V CDR1 and CDR2: SGDLS, YYNGEE. V shed 4 bases and J shed 9 bases, with 20 bases lying between them. Here the CDR3 reads CASSRHTGPGVTIYF. The CDR3 DNA reads TGTGCCAGCAGCCGCCACACTGGCCCCGGAGTCACCATATATTTT.

The chain links TRBV3-1 (or the pseudogene TRBV3-2) to TRBJ2-2; possibly TRBD2 for D (6 bases). CDR1 LGHDT and CDR2 YNNKEL come from the germline V gene (reference sequence). V lost 6 bases, J lost 5 bases, and 13 bases lay in between. The CDR3 is 14 residues long. CDR3 residues: CASRPGRGTGELFF. The CDR3 DNA is TGTGCCAGCAGACCTGGCCGGGGGACCGGGGAGCTGTTTTTT.